These T cell receptor beta chains were read from a single sample in a study of long-term antiretroviral therapy in people with HIV. The method was immunoSEQ multiplex PCR; TCRdb's version includes in-frame clones alone and lacks a portion of them. The table records tens of thousands of clones, around nine tenths of them present only once. The specimen comprised unsorted PBMCs, sampled 0.5 years after starting antiretroviral therapy. These receptors all come from a woman in her late teens or twenties with HIV. Both conserved end residues are part of each CDR3. The D gene is left open where the match is weak. Rows may omit the clone size; those that give it use once, few, many or a size class.

J,V,D,size,DNA,CDR3
TRBJ1-2,TRBV7-9,TRBD1,.,TGTGCCAGCACCAACAGGGGAGATCGAGATGGCTACACCTTC,CASTNRGDRDGYTF
TRBJ1-1,TRBV28,.,.,TGTGCCAGCAGGTATCACAGGGAGGGGACTGAAGCTTTCTTT,CASRYHREGTEAFF
TRBJ2-3,TRBV28,TRBD1,.,TGTGCCAGCATAAGTACACAGGGGGTTACAGATACGCAGTATTTT,CASISTQGVTDTQYF
TRBJ1-5,TRBV4-3,.,few,TGCGCCAGCAGCCAAGATATTGGTGACAATCAGCCCCAGCATTTT,CASSQDIGDNQPQHF
TRBJ1-1,TRBV21-1,.,.,TGTGCCAGCAGTACTTATTCTGAAGCTTTCTTT,CASSTYSEAFF
TRBJ1-1,TRBV9,TRBD1,.,TGTGCCAGCAGCGTCCAACAGGGGAGCGGGACTGAAGCTTTCTTT,CASSVQQGSGTEAFF
TRBJ2-1,TRBV7-3,.,few,TGTGCCAGCAGCTTTGGACCCTCTAAGGGAAATGAGCAGTTCTTC,CASSFGPSKGNEQFF
TRBJ2-7,TRBV6-5,.,.,TGTGCCAGCAGTTACCCCTTTCCGGGAGACCTCTACGAGCAGTACTTC,CASSYPFPGDLYEQYF
TRBJ1-5,TRBV19,.,.,TGTGCCAGTAGTATAGGGGGGAGCGGGGCCCAGCATTTT,CASSIGGSGAQHF
TRBJ2-1,TRBV9,.,.,TGTGCCAGCAGCGTAGACGGTGTAGGGGGGATGGGCTCCTACAATGAGCAGTTCTTC,CASSVDGVGGMGSYNEQFF
TRBJ2-7,TRBV11-2,.,once,TGTGCCAGCAGCTCTGTGGGGTGGCCAGCCTCCTACGAGCAGTACTTC,CASSSVGWPASYEQYF
TRBJ2-1,TRBV6-4,TRBD1,.,TGTGCCAGCATGACAGGGACCCACAATGAGCAGTTCTTC,CASMTGTHNEQFF
TRBJ1-1,TRBV28,.,.,TGTGCCAGCAGTTTCCGGGAGCTGAACACTGAAGCTTTCTTT,CASSFRELNTEAFF
TRBJ2-1,TRBV2,TRBD2,.,TGTGCCAGCAGTGCCTACAGACTAGCGCTCGACCACTCCTACAATGAGCAGTTCTTC,CASSAYRLALDHSYNEQFF
TRBJ2-3,TRBV4-3,.,.,TGCGCCAGCAGCCAAGACGGAAGCCTAGGTAGTGCAGATACGCAGTATTTT,CASSQDGSLGSADTQYF
TRBJ2-1,TRBV7-6,.,once,TGTGCCAGCAGCTTATACCCTACCAGCTCCTACAATGAGCAGTTCTTC,CASSLYPTSSYNEQFF
TRBJ1-3,TRBV7-2,.,.,TGTGCCAGCAGCTTAGCGGGCTCTGGAAACACCATATATTTT,CASSLAGSGNTIYF
TRBJ1-1,TRBV5-1,.,.,TGCGCCAGCAGCCCTAAGGTGGGAACGGGGACTGAAGCTTTCTTT,CASSPKVGTGTEAFF
TRBJ1-2,TRBV19,.,.,TGTGCCAGTAGGGATCCGCTACGGGACACGTCTAACTATGGCTACACCTTC,CASRDPLRDTSNYGYTF
TRBJ2-7,TRBV4-1,.,.,TGCGCCAGCAGCCAAGATGTGGCGGTCTACTACGAGCAGTACTTC,CASSQDVAVYYEQYF
TRBJ2-7,TRBV14,.,.,TGTGCCAGCAGCCCACTGGGTAGGAGCTACGAGCAGTACTTC,CASSPLGRSYEQYF
TRBJ1-3,TRBV5-1,TRBD1,.,TGCGCCAGCAGCGTCAACAGGGGATCTGGAAACACCATATATTTT,CASSVNRGSGNTIYF
TRBJ1-5,TRBV19,TRBD1,once,TGTGCCAGTAGTATCCAACAGGGGGGCAGGGTGGAGCAGCCCCAGCATTTT,CASSIQQGGRVEQPQHF
TRBJ2-7,TRBV4-1,.,few,TGCGCCAGCAGCCAACAAGGCGAGCAGTACTTC,CASSQQGEQYF
TRBJ2-7,TRBV7-9,.,.,TGTGCCAGCAGCTCAAGGGTTGAGGAGTGGGGCGAGCAGTACTTC,CASSSRVEEWGEQYF
TRBJ2-5,TRBV27,TRBD2,.,TGTGCCAGCAGTAAAGGGACTAGCGGGAGAGGCTTTCAAGAGACCCAGTACTTC,CASSKGTSGRGFQETQYF
TRBJ2-7,TRBV4-3,TRBD1,few,TGCGCCAGCAGCCAAGATGGGACAGGAGCCTACGAGCAGTACTTC,CASSQDGTGAYEQYF
TRBJ1-1,TRBV11-3,.,.,TGTGCCAGCAGCCCCGGCCGGGAGGTCGCGATGAACACTGAAGCTTTCTTT,CASSPGREVAMNTEAFF
TRBJ2-5,TRBV27,TRBD1,once,TGTGCCAGCAACTACCGACAGGGGTCCCAAGAGACCCAGTACTTC,CASNYRQGSQETQYF
TRBJ2-2,TRBV9,TRBD2,.,TGTGCCAGCAGCTTCCTCACTAGCGGGGGAAACACCGGGGAGCTGTTTTTT,CASSFLTSGGNTGELFF
TRBJ2-1,TRBV10-3,.,.,TGTGCCATCAGTGAGTCTCCTAGCGTGTTCTTC,CAISESPSVFF
TRBJ2-7,TRBV2,TRBD2,few,TGTGCCAGCAGTGTTGCGGGAGGGGGCTACGAGCAGTACTTC,CASSVAGGGYEQYF
TRBJ1-4,TRBV6-6,TRBD1,few,TGTGCCAGCAGTTCGGGACAGCATAATGAAAAACTGTTTTTT,CASSSGQHNEKLFF
TRBJ2-5,TRBV2,TRBD2,.,TGTGCCAGCAAAACTAGCGGGAGTGAGACCCAGTACTTC,CASKTSGSETQYF
TRBJ1-5,TRBV7-2,.,.,TGTGCCAGCAGCTTAAAGGGAATCAATCAGCCCCAGCATTTT,CASSLKGINQPQHF
TRBJ2-5,TRBV19,.,once,TGTGCCGGGGTAGGGACACTAGTCCTGTACCAAGAGACCCAGTACTTC,CAGVGTLVLYQETQYF
TRBJ1-2,TRBV28,.,.,TGTGCCAGCAGTTTATCGGCAGGGTCTAACTATGGCTACACCTTC,CASSLSAGSNYGYTF
TRBJ2-1,TRBV21-1,.,.,TGTGCCAGCAGCAAAACGGACAGGGGGTCCTACAATGAGCAGTTCTTC,CASSKTDRGSYNEQFF
TRBJ1-5,TRBV7-2,.,.,TGTGCCAGCAGCCCCGTTCGGGGCGATAGCAATCAGCCCCAGCATTTT,CASSPVRGDSNQPQHF
TRBJ1-1,TRBV19,.,once,TGTGCCAGTAGTAAGAACACTGAAGCTTTCTTT,CASSKNTEAFF
TRBJ2-1,TRBV5-1,TRBD1,.,TGCGCCAGCAGCTTGGGACAGGGGGCCTACAATGAGCAGTTCTTC,CASSLGQGAYNEQFF
TRBJ2-3,TRBV9,TRBD2,.,TGTGCCAGCAGCACCTCGACTAGCGGAGGGGCCGATACGCAGTATTTT,CASSTSTSGGADTQYF
TRBJ1-2,TRBV28,TRBD1,.,TGTGCCAGCAGTTTCGCCAGGGGGACCAATGGCTACACCTTC,CASSFARGTNGYTF
TRBJ2-7,TRBV5-8,TRBD2,.,TGTGCCAGCACCCGACTAGCGGGAGGGGGCGAGCAGTACTTC,CASTRLAGGGEQYF
TRBJ2-2,TRBV4-3,TRBD1,.,TGCGCCAGCAGCCAACAGGGGGTTTCCGGGGAGCTGTTTTTT,CASSQQGVSGELFF
TRBJ2-5,TRBV11-2,.,.,TGTGCCAGCAGCTTAGCCAGGGTTGCGGAGACCCAGTACTTC,CASSLARVAETQYF
TRBJ2-1,TRBV6-4,.,.,TGTGCCAGCAGTGACTCGCGGGGGCCGGGCAATGAGCAGTTCTTC,CASSDSRGPGNEQFF
TRBJ2-7,TRBV6-1,TRBD1,.,TGTGCCAGCAGTGAAGGGCCAGGGGGTTCCTACGAGCAGTACTTC,CASSEGPGGSYEQYF
TRBJ2-1,TRBV7-9,.,.,TGTGCCAGCAGCTTAAGGGACTTGCGGGCCGAACTTTACAATGAGCAGTTCTTC,CASSLRDLRAELYNEQFF
TRBJ2-2,TRBV5-6,TRBD2,.,TGTGCCAGCAGATACGGACTAGCTACCGGGGAGCTGTTTTTT,CASRYGLATGELFF
TRBJ2-1,TRBV9,.,.,TGTGCCAGCACCGTGGACCAGAGCTCCTACAATGAGCAGTTCTTC,CASTVDQSSYNEQFF
TRBJ2-4,TRBV7-3,TRBD2,.,TGTGCCAGCAGCCAAACCCGGACTAGCGGGATCTCAACAGGCAAAAACATTCAGTACTTC,CASSQTRTSGISTGKNIQYF
TRBJ1-3,TRBV7-6,.,.,TGTGCCAGCAGCTTAGGGAGACGAAACACCATATATTTT,CASSLGRRNTIYF
TRBJ2-7,TRBV28,TRBD1,.,TGTGCCAGCAGCCCCGGGACAGTAGACTCCTACGAGCAGTACTTC,CASSPGTVDSYEQYF
TRBJ2-3,TRBV5-1,.,.,TGCGCCAGCAGCTTGGAGGGCAGGGGTTACGATACGCAGTATTTT,CASSLEGRGYDTQYF
TRBJ2-5,TRBV7-9,.,.,TGTGCCAGCAGCGCCCACGGGGGTCTAGAGACCCAGTACTTC,CASSAHGGLETQYF
TRBJ2-1,TRBV27,.,.,TGTGCCAGCAGTACGGCCTCGGCTGAGCAGTTCTTC,CASSTASAEQFF
TRBJ2-1,TRBV9,TRBD1,.,TGTGCCAGCAGCCCCAACCCAGGGGGCTCCTACAATGAGCAGTTCTTC,CASSPNPGGSYNEQFF
TRBJ2-3,TRBV6-4,.,.,TGTGCCACCTCACAAGTGAGTGGTACAGATACGCAGTATTTT,CATSQVSGTDTQYF
TRBJ2-7,TRBV21-1,.,.,TGTGCCAGCAGCAAAGGGAGTCTCAACGAGCAGTACTTC,CASSKGSLNEQYF